The sequence of this T cell receptor (beta chain) was determined in a study of blood T cell repertoires in COVID-19. About the research overall: COVID-19 samples, acute and convalescent, were from the United States, Italy and Spain.

CDR3 length: 15 residues. V was clipped by 1 base and J by 7 bases, with 16 bases between them. Germline-derived CDR1 and CDR2 are KGHSH and LQKENI. Under the authors' procedure: Counts of nucleated cells, estimated from reference gene primer amplification, were obtained. Profiled with immunoSEQ multiplex PCR; TCRdb holds only in-frame clones, not every one. V and J calls and clone size are copied from that table; D and trimming were computed from the DNA. The sample has over 30,000 clones, about 85% seen once; the top ten hold approximately 16%. This clonotype was sampled from a woman in her sixties with active COVID-19. Material for sequencing was peripheral blood. V is TRBV18 and J is TRBJ1-1; perhaps TRBD1 as D (5 bases). In DNA, the CDR3 is TGTGCCAGCTCACCACGGCAACCCGGGCAGGGTGAAGCTTTCTTT. Translating it yields CASSPRQPGQGEAFF.